This entry concerns a single T cell receptor (beta chain). Separate from the roughly 700-subject first cohort was the approximately 110-subject validation cohort, to which the donors belonged. The sample is drawn from a study of cytomegalovirus exposure and HLA in healthy donors. The protocol was immunoSEQ multiplex PCR, while the TCRdb copy is restricted to in-frame clones and leaves out a portion. The data hold 150,000 to 200,000 clones, with 85% to 90% observed a single time. The CDR3 length is 17 residues. V lost 2 bases and J lost 4; bases outside the gene matches: 11. The germline CDR1 and CDR2 sequences are SQVTM and ANQGSEA.

Sequenced input: PBMCs. The chain recombines TRBV29-1 with TRBJ2-7, with 13 bases fitting TRBD2. This receptor was obtained from a man younger than 30 in good health and CMV-seropositive. The CDR3 nucleotides read TGCAGCGTTGAAAAGTACGAGACTAGCGGGGGGCCATACGAGCAGTACTTC. It yields the protein CSVEKYETSGGPYEQYF.